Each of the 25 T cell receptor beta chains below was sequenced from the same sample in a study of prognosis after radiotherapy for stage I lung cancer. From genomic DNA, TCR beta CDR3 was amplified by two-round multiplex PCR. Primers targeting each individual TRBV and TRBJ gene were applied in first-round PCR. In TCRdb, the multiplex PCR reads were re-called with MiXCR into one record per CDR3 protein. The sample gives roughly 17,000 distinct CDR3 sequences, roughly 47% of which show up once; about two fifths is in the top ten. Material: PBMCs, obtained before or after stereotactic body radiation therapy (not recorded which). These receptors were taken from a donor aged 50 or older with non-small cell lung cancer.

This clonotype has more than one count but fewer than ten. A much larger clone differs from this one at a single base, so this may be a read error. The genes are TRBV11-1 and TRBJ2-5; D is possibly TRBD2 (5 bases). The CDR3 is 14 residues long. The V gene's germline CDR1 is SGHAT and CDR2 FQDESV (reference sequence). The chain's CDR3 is CASSLVGGAETKYF. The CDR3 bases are TGTGCCAGCAGCCTAGTTGGAGGCGCGGAGACCAAGTACTTC. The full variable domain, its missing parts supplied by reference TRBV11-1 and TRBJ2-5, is EAEVAQSPRYKITEKSQAVAFWCDPISGHATLYWYRQILGQGPELLVQFQDESVVDDSQLPKDRFSAERLKGVDSTLKIQPAELGDSAMYLCASSLVGGAETKYFGPGTRLLVL.

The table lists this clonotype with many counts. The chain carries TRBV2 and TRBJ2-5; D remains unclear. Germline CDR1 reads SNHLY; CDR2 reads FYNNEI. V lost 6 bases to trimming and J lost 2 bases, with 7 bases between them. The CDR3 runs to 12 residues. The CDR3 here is CASRRMQETQYF. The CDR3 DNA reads TGTGCCAGCAGGCGGATGCAAGAGACCCAGTACTTC.

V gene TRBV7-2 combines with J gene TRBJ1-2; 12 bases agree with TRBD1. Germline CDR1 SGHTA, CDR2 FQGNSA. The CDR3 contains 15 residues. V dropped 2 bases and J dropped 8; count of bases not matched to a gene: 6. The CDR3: CASSLRGQGAEGYTF. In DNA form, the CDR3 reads TGTGCCAGCAGCTTACGGGGACAGGGGGCTGAAGGCTACACCTTC.

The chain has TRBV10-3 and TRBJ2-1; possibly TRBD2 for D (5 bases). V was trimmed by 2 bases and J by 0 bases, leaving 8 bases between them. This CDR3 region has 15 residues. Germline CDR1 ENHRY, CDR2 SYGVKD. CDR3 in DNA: TGTGCCATCAGTGAGGGCGGAGGCTCCTACAATGAGCAGTTCTTC. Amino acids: CAISEGGGSYNEQFF.

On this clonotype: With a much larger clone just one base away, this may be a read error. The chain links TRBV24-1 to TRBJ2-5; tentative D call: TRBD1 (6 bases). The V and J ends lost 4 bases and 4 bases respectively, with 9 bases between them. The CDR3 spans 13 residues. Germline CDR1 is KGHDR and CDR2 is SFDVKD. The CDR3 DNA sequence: TGTGCCACCAGTGACTCAGGGGCAGAGACCCAGTACTTC. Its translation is CATSDSGAETQYF.

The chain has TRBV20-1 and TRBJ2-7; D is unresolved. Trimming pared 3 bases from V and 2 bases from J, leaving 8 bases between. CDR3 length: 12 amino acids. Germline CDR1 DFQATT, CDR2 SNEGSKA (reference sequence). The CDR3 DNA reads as TGCAGTGCTAGGCGGATGACCTACGAGCAGTACTTC. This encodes CSARRMTYEQYF.

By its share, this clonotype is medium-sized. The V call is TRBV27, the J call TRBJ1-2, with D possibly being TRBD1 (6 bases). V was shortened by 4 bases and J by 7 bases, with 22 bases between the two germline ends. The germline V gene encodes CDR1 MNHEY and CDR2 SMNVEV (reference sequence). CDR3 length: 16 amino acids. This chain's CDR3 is CASSSLRDTALSGYTF. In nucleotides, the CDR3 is TGTGCCAGCAGTTCCCTCCGGGACACCGCTCTCAGTGGCTACACCTTC.

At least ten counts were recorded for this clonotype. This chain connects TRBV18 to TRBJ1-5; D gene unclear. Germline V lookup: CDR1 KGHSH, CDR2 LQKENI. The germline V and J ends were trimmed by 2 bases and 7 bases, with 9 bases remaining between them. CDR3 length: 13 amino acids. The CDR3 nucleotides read TGTGCCAGCTCACCAGGGAGAGGCCAGCCCCAGCATTTT. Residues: CASSPGRGQPQHF.

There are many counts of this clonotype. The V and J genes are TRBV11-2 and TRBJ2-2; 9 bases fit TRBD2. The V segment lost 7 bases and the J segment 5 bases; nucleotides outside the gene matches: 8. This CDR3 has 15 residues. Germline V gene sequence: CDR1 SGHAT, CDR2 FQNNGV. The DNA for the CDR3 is TGTGCCAGCACTACGCTAGCGGGGAGAACCGGGGAGCTGTTTTTT. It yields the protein CASTTLAGRTGELFF.

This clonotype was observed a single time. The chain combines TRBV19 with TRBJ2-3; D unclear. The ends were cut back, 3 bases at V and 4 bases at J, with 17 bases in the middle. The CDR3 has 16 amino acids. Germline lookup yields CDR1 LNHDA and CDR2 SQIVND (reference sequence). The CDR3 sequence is CASSIGGRWLPDTQYF. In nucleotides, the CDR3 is TGTGCCAGTAGTATTGGCGGCAGGTGGTTACCAGATACGCAGTATTTT.

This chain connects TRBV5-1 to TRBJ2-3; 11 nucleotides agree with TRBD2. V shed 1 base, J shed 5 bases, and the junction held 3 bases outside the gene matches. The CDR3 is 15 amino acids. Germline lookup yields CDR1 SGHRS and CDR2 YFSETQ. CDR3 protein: CASSLTSGRLDTQYF. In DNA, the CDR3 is TGCGCCAGCAGCTTGACTAGCGGGAGATTAGATACGCAGTATTTT.

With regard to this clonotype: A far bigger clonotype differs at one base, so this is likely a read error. CDR3 region: CDSSGRAGGRDTQYF. The CDR3 DNA is TGTGACAGCAGTGGGAGAGCGGGAGGGCGAGATACGCAGTATTTT. The rearrangement joins TRBV6-4 to TRBJ2-3; 10 nucleotides match TRBD2. The CDR3 consists of 15 residues. Germline assignment: CDR1 MRHNA and CDR2 SNTAGT.

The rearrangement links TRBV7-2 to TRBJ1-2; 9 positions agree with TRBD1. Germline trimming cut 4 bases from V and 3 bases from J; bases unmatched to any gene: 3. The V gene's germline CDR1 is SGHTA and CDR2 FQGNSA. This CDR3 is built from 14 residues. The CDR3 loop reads CASSSQGADYGYTF. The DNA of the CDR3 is TGTGCCAGCAGCTCACAGGGGGCGGACTATGGCTACACCTTC.

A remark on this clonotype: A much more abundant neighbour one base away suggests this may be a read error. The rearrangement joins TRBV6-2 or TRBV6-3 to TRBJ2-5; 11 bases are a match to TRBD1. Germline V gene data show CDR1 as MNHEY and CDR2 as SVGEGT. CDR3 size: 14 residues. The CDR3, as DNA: TGTGCCAGCAGAGAGGGACAGGGGGGAGAGACCCATTACTTC. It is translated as CASREGQGGETHYF.

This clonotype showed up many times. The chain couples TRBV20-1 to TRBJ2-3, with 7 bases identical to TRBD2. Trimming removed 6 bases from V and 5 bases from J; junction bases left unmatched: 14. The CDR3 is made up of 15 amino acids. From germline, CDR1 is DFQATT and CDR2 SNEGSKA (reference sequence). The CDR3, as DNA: TGCAGTGCCGCAGACCGGGACCCGGGAGGAGATACGCAGTATTTT. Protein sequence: CSAADRDPGGDTQYF.

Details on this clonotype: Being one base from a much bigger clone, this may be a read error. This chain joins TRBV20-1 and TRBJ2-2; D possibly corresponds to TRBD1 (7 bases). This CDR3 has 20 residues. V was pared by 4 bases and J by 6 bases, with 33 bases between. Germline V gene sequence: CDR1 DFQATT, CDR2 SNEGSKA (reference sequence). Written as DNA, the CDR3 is TGCAGTGCTATATTCAGGGAGCCGGGAGTAGTGAGGCAGGGGGCCGGGGAGCTGTTTTTT. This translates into CSAIFREPGVVRQGAGELFF.

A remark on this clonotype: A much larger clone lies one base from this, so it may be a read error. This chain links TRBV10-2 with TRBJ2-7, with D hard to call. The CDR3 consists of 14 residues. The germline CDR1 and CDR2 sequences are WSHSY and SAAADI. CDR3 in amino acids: CASSESSTIYEHYF. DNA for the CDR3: TGCGCCAGCAGTGAGTCGAGTACCATTTACGAGCATTACTTC.

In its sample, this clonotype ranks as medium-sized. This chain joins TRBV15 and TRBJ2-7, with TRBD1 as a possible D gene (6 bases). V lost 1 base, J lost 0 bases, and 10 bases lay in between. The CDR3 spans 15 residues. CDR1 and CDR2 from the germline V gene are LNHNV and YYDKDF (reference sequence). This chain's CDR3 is CATSRVADSSYEQYF. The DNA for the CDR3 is TGTGCCACCAGCAGAGTTGCGGACAGCTCCTACGAGCAGTACTTC.

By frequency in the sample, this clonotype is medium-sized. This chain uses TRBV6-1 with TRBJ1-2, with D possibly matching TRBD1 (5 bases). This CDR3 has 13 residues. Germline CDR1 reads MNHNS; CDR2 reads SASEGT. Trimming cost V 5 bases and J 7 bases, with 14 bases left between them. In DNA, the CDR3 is TGTGCCAGCAGTCAGGGACCCAAGGGTGGCTACACCTTC. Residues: CASSQGPKGGYTF.

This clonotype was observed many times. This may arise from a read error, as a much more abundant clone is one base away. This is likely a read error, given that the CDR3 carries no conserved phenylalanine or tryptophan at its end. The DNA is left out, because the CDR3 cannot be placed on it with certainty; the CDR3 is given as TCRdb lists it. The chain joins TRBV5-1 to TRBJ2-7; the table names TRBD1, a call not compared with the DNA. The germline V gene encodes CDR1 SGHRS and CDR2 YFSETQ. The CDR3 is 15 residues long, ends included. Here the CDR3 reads CASSLDAGQGAREYL.

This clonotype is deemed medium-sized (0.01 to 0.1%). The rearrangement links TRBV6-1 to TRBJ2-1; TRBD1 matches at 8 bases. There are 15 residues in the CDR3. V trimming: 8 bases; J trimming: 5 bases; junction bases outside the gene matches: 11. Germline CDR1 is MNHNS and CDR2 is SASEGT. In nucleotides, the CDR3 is TGTGCCAGCCGCAGGGGGCGGGCAGGGGACAATGAGCAGTTCTTC. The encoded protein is CASRRGRAGDNEQFF.

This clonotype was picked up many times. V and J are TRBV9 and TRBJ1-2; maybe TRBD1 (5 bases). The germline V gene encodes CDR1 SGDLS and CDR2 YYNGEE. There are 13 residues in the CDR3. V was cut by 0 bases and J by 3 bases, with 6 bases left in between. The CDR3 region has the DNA TGTGCCAGCAGCGTAGCCAGGGACTATGGCTACACCTTC. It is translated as CASSVARDYGYTF.

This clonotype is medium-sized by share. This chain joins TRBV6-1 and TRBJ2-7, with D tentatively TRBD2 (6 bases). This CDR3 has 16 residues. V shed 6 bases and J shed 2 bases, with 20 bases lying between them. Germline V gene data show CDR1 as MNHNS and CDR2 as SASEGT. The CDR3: CASSVAGMLITYEQYF. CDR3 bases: TGTGCCAGCAGCGTGGCGGGGATGCTAATAACCTACGAGCAGTACTTC.

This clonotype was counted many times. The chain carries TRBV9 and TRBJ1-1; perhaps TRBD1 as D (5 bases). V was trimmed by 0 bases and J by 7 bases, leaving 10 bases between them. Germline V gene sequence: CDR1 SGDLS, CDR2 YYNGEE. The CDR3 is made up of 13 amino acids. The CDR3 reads CASSVGTGFEAFF. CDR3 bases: TGTGCCAGCAGCGTAGGAACAGGCTTTGAAGCTTTCTTT.

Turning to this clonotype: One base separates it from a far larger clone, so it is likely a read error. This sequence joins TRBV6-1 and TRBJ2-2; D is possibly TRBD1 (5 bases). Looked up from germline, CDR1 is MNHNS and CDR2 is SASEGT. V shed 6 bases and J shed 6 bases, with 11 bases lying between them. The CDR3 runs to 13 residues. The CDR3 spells CASRTEYAGELFF. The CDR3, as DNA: TGTGCCAGCAGGACAGAATACGCCGGGGAGCTGTTTTTT.